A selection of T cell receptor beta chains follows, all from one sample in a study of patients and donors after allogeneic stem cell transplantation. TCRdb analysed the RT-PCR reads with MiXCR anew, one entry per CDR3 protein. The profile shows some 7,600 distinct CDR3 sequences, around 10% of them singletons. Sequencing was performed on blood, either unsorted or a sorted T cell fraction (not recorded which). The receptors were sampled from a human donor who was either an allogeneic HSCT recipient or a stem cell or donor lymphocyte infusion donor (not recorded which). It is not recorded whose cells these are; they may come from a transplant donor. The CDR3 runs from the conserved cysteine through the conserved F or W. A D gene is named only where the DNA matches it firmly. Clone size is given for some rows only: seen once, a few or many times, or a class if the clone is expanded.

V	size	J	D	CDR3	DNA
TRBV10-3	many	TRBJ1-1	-	CAIRDNLNTEAFF	TGTGCCATCCGGGACAACTTGAACACTGAAGCTTTCTTT
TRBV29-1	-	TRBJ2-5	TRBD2	CSVPTSGGMETQYF	TGCAGCGTTCCGACTAGCGGGGGTATGGAGACCCAGTACTTC
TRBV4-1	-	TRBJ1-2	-	CASSQEGGTPGYGYTF	TGCGCCAGCAGCCAAGAGGGGGGGACCCCTGGCTATGGCTACACCTTC
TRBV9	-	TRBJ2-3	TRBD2	CASSPRASGGARTDTQYF	TGTGCCAGCAGCCCCCGCGCTAGCGGGGGGGCCCGCACAGATACGCAGTATTTT
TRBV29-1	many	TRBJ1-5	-	CSVGWGGNQPQHF	TGCAGCGTTGGTTGGGGGGGGAATCAGCCCCAGCATTTT
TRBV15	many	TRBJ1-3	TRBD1	CATSSRQGARNTIYF	TGTGCCACCAGCAGTAGACAGGGGGCTAGAAACACCATATATTTT
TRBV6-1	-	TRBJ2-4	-	CASRSFPGDSKNIQYF	TGTGCCAGCAGATCTTTCCCAGGGGATTCCAAAAACATTCAGTACTTC
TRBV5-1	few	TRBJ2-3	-	CASSFGGGIPDTQYF	TGCGCCAGCAGCTTTGGTGGGGGCATCCCAGATACGCAGTATTTT
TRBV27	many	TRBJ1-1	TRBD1	CASSPRRGDTEAFF	TGTGCCAGCAGTCCCCGCAGGGGGGACACTGAAGCTTTCTTT
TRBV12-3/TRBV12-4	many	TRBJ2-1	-	CASANPGTSYNEQFF	TGTGCCAGCGCAAATCCAGGGACCTCCTACAATGAGCAGTTCTTC
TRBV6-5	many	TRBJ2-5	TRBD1	CASSSPGQGARDQETQYF	TGTGCCAGCAGCTCACCGGGACAGGGGGCGCGGGACCAAGAGACCCAGTACTTC
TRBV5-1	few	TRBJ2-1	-	CASSHGSRVWNEQFF	TGCGCCAGCAGCCACGGCTCCAGGGTTTGGAATGAGCAGTTCTTC
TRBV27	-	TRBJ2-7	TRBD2	CASSQTSAGGLFEQYF	TGTGCCAGCAGCCAAACGTCCGCGGGGGGGCTATTCGAGCAGTACTTC
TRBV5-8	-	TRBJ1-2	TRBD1	CAGARGPYGYTF	TGTGCCGGCGCAAGGGGGCCCTATGGCTACACCTTC
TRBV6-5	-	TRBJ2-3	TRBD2	CASSRGDRDADTQYF	TGTGCCAGCTCGCGGGGGGACCGGGACGCAGATACGCAGTATTTT
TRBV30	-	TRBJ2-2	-	CAWSLPSPGTGELFF	TGTGCCTGGAGCCTACCCTCCCCGGGCACCGGGGAGCTGTTTTTT
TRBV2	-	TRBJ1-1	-	CASRQSAGMNTEAFF	TGTGCCAGCAGACAGTCTGCAGGGATGAACACTGAAGCTTTCTTT
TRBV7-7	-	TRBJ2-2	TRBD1	CASSTGQANTGELFF	TGTGCCAGCAGCACGGGACAGGCTAACACCGGGGAGCTGTTTTTT
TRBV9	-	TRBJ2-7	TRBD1	CASSLETGLGEQYF	TGTGCCAGCAGCCTAGAGACAGGGCTCGGCGAGCAGTACTTC
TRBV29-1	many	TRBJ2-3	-	CSIQPSGTQYF	TGCAGCATACAACCTTCTGGTACGCAGTATTTT
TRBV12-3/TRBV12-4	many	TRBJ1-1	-	CASRPTWGGNTEAFF	TGTGCCAGCAGACCGACTTGGGGGGGGAACACTGAAGCTTTCTTT
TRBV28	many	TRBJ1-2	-	CASSLRGRAYYGYTF	TGTGCCAGCAGCCTTAGGGGCAGGGCCTACTATGGCTACACCTTC
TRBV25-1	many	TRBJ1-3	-	CASSASLSSGNTIYF	TGTGCCAGCAGTGCCTCCTTGAGCTCTGGAAACACCATATATTTT
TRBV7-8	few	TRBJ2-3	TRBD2	CASSLTLAGMGTDTQYF	TGTGCCAGCAGCTTGACACTAGCGGGAATGGGGACAGATACGCAGTATTTT
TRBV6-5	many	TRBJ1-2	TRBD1	CASSYFHRGSYGYTF	TGTGCCAGCAGTTACTTCCACAGGGGGTCCTATGGCTACACCTTC
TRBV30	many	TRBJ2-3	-	CAWTGGGSADTQYF	TGTGCCTGGACCGGAGGGGGGAGCGCCGATACGCAGTATTTT
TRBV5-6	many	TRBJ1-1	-	CASSQQPLNTEAFF	TGTGCCAGCAGCCAGCAACCCCTGAACACTGAAGCTTTCTTT
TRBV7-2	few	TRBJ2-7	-	CASSYQDGTYEQYF	TGTGCCAGCAGTTATCAGGACGGTACCTACGAGCAGTACTTC
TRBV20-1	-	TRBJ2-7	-	CSARDGRSSYEQYF	TGCAGTGCTAGAGATGGGAGGAGCTCCTACGAGCAGTACTTC
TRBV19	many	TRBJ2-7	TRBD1	CASSMTGGDFYEQYF	TGTGCCAGTAGTATGACAGGGGGTGATTTCTACGAGCAGTACTTC
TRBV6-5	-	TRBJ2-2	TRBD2	CASSYPGGGTGELFF	TGTGCCAGCAGTTACCCGGGGGGTGGTACCGGGGAGCTGTTTTTT
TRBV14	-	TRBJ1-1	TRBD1	CASSQVTGGTEAFF	TGTGCCAGCAGCCAAGTTACAGGGGGAACTGAAGCTTTCTTT
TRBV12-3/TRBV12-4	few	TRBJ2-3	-	CASSFSQVVGTDTQYF	TGTGCCAGCAGTTTCTCACAGGTAGTTGGGACAGATACGCAGTATTTT
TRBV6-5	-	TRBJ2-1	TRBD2	CASSSITGTSGNYNEQFF	TGTGCCAGCAGTTCTATAACCGGGACTAGCGGAAACTACAATGAGCAGTTCTTC
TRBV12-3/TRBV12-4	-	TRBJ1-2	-	CASSLAASGPGVRHGYTF	TGTGCCAGCAGTTTAGCGGCCTCGGGGCCGGGGGTGAGGCATGGCTACACCTTC
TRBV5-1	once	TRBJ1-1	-	CASKYQMSNSEAFF	TGCGCCAGCAAATATCAGATGTCGAACTCTGAAGCTTTCTTT
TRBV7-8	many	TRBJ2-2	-	CASSLENTGLRELFF	TGTGCCAGCAGCTTAGAAAATACAGGGTTGCGGGAGCTGTTTTTT
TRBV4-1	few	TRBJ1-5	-	CASSQDWPGDWPQHF	TGCGCCAGCAGCCAAGATTGGCCAGGGGACTGGCCCCAGCATTTT
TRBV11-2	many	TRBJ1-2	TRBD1	CASSPGQDYGYTF	TGTGCCAGCAGCCCGGGACAGGACTATGGCTACACCTTC
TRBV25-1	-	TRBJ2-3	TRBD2	CASSVTSGGTDTQYF	TGTGCCAGCAGTGTGACTAGCGGGGGGACAGATACGCAGTATTTT
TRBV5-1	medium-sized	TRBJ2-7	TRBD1	CASSLIGGNYEQYF	TGCGCCAGCAGCTTGATAGGGGGCAACTACGAGCAGTACTTC
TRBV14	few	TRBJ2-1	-	CASSQDFGAAKFRRNEQFF	TGTGCCAGCAGCCAAGACTTCGGAGCAGCAAAATTCCGCCGGAATGAGCAGTTCTTC
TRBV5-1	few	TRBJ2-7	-	CASSPGFLRVYEQYF	TGCGCCAGCAGCCCCGGCTTCCTAAGGGTCTACGAGCAGTACTTC
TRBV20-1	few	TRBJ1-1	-	CSAPSRGLNTEAFF	TGCAGTGCTCCCTCCCGGGGGCTGAACACTGAAGCTTTCTTT
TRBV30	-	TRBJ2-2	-	CAWSGQDTGELFF	TGTGCCTGGAGTGGGCAGGATACCGGGGAGCTGTTTTTT
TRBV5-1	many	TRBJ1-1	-	CASSLPGLNTEAFF	TGCGCCAGCAGCTTACCGGGGCTGAACACTGAAGCTTTCTTT
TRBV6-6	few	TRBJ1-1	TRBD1	CASSPLRTGGTEAFF	TGTGCCAGCAGTCCCCTTCGGACAGGGGGCACTGAAGCTTTCTTT
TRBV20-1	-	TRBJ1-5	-	CSARDQDSGGQPQHF	TGCAGTGCTAGAGATCAAGACAGTGGGGGTCAGCCCCAGCATTTT
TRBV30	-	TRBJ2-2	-	CAVSYSVAGAGELFF	TGTGCCGTTTCATATTCGGTCGCGGGCGCCGGGGAGCTGTTTTTT
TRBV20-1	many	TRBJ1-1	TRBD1	CSARRGLSTEAFF	TGCAGTGCCCGAAGGGGGCTGAGCACTGAAGCTTTCTTT
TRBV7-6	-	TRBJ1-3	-	CASSPRGVSTRNSGNTIYF	TGTGCCAGCAGCCCTAGGGGAGTGTCCACTCGGAACTCTGGAAACACCATATATTTT
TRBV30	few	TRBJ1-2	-	CASKRWQENYGYTF	TGTGCCTCGAAAAGGTGGCAGGAAAACTATGGCTACACCTTC
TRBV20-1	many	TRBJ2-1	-	CSAAVRRIEQFF	TGCAGTGCCGCCGTGAGACGGATTGAGCAGTTCTTC
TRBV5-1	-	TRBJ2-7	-	CASSPGDTYEQYF	TGCGCCAGCAGCCCGGGAGACACCTACGAGCAGTACTTC